A selection of T cell receptor beta chains follows, all from one sample in a study of Ad26.COV2.S vaccination and SARS-CoV-2 variants. Sequenced by immunoSEQ multiplex PCR; TCRdb stores in-frame clones only, minus some. Altogether under 600,000 clones are present, about nine tenths being singletons, with the ten largest covering 1.7%. Sequences were derived from peripheral blood, sampled in a trial of Ad26.COV2.S vaccine versus placebo. The receptors derive from a person between 18 and 60 years old who received the Ad26.COV2.S COVID-19 vaccine or a placebo. CDR3s include the opening cysteine and the closing phenylalanine or tryptophan. D genes are given only for firm matches. Rows may omit the clone size; those that give it use once, few, many or a size class.

D gene,clone size,V gene,J gene,CDR3 DNA,CDR3 protein
NA,NA,TRBV11-3,TRBJ2-3,TGTGCCAGCAGCCCAGGACAGTCTAGCACAGATACGCAGTATTTT,CASSPGQSSTDTQYF
NA,once,TRBV2,TRBJ2-7,TGTGCCAGCAGTGAAGGGCCCGGGTACTACGAGCAGTACTTC,CASSEGPGYYEQYF
NA,NA,TRBV4-2,TRBJ1-6,TGTGCCAGCAGCCAAGAGGTGGGAGCAGCCTATAATTCACCCCTCCACTTT,CASSQEVGAAYNSPLHF
TRBD1,NA,TRBV6-6,TRBJ1-2,TGTGCCAGCAATCGCCGGCACCTAACGACGACAGGGTGGAAGGCTAACTATGGCTACACCTTC,CASNRRHLTTTGWKANYGYTF
TRBD2,NA,TRBV7-8,TRBJ2-2,TGTGCCAGCAGATTAGCGGGAGCGAACACCGGGGAGCTGTTTTTT,CASRLAGANTGELFF
NA,NA,TRBV4-1,TRBJ1-2,TGCGCCAGCAGCCAAGATGACAGGTCTCTTGGCTACACCTTC,CASSQDDRSLGYTF
TRBD1,NA,TRBV5-8,TRBJ1-5,TGTGCCAGCAGCTTGGCACAGGGCAGGGGGAAGGGAAATCAGCCCCAGCATTTT,CASSLAQGRGKGNQPQHF
NA,NA,TRBV18,TRBJ1-2,TGTGCCAGCTCTCCCCTGGCACGGGACTATGGCTACACCTTC,CASSPLARDYGYTF
TRBD1,NA,TRBV30,TRBJ2-2,TGTGCCTGGGGAAGACAGGGTAACACCGGGGAGCTGTTTTTT,CAWGRQGNTGELFF
TRBD2,NA,TRBV6-1,TRBJ2-1,TGTGCCAGCAGTGTTTCCAGCGGGACTGCCTACAATGAGCAGTTCTTC,CASSVSSGTAYNEQFF
TRBD2,NA,TRBV14,TRBJ2-1,TGTGCCAGCAGCCCGCCCTATGGACTAGCGGGGGGCTCGCACAATGAGCAGTTCTTC,CASSPPYGLAGGSHNEQFF
TRBD1,NA,TRBV3-1/TRBV3-2,TRBJ1-4,TGTGCCAGCAGCCGACAGGGGCGGACGACTAATGAAAAACTGTTTTTT,CASSRQGRTTNEKLFF
TRBD1,once,TRBV28,TRBJ2-2,TGTGCCCACAGGGGTACGAACACCGGGGAGCTGTTTTTT,CAHRGTNTGELFF
NA,NA,TRBV28,TRBJ1-1,TGTGCCAGCAGTTCGGGGGGCGCGGGGGACACTGAAGCTTTCTTT,CASSSGGAGDTEAFF
TRBD1,NA,TRBV10-3,TRBJ1-1,TGTGCCATCAGTGGACAGGGGGCGAGGTCTGAAGCTTTCTTT,CAISGQGARSEAFF
NA,NA,TRBV7-9,TRBJ2-4,TGTGCCAGCAGCCCCGACCGCCTAGCCAAAAACATTCAGTACTTC,CASSPDRLAKNIQYF
NA,NA,TRBV7-2,TRBJ2-7,TGTGCCAGCAGCTCGTTATGGGTGCAGTACTTC,CASSSLWVQYF
TRBD2,NA,TRBV29-1,TRBJ2-3,TGCAGCGTTGACGGACTAGCGGGCAACACAGATACGCAGTATTTT,CSVDGLAGNTDTQYF
NA,NA,TRBV5-4,TRBJ2-5,TGTGCCAGCAGCGATCGACGAAGCGAGGAGACCCAGTACTTC,CASSDRRSEETQYF
NA,NA,TRBV18,TRBJ1-1,TGTGCCAGCTCACCCATGGGGGGGAACACTGAAGCTTTCTTT,CASSPMGGNTEAFF
NA,NA,TRBV5-1,TRBJ1-4,TGCGCCAGCAGCTTGGTCCAGGGGAGTATGGCTAATGAAAAACTGTTTTTT,CASSLVQGSMANEKLFF
NA,NA,TRBV6-5,TRBJ1-1,TGTGCCAGCAGTCGTCGGGGGTTGGGCACTGAAGCTTTCTTT,CASSRRGLGTEAFF
NA,NA,TRBV19,TRBJ2-1,TGTGCCAGTAGTACGCGGGTGGGGGTGAGGTACAATGAGCAGTTCTTC,CASSTRVGVRYNEQFF
NA,NA,TRBV6-2/TRBV6-3,TRBJ1-1,TGTGCCAGCGGTTATCAGGGGCGAGAAGCTTTCTTT,CASGYQGREAFF
NA,NA,TRBV19,TRBJ1-6,TGTGCCAGTACCAGGTCGACGGATAATTCACCCCTCCACTTT,CASTRSTDNSPLHF